The present TCR beta chain was sequenced within a study of cytomegalovirus exposure and HLA in healthy donors. Study observations and caveats: Most TCR sequences were seen very rarely across donors, but some public TCRs occurred in many.

Profiling relied on immunoSEQ multiplex PCR, and the TCRdb table lists in-frame clones only, not all of them. Of 130,000 to 150,000 clones listed, approximately 90% are singletons. As to this clone: Its target is unknown.

Germline CDR1 is LNHDA and CDR2 is SQIVND (reference sequence). The junction had 8 bases not matched to a gene; V was cut back by 5 bases and J by 2 bases. CDR3 length: 17 amino acids. This chain links TRBV19 with TRBJ1-5; 11 positions agree with TRBD1. The sample taken for sequencing was PBMCs. The source is a man aged 18 to 35 in good health and CMV-seronegative. The DNA for the CDR3 is TGTGCCAGTAGTGCGGGACAGGGGGGAGTGGGCAATCAGCCCCAGCATTTT. Its protein is CASSAGQGGVGNQPQHF. Full variable domain (remainder filled in from reference TRBV19 and TRBJ1-5): DGGITQSPKYLFRKEGQNVTLSCEQNLNHDAMYWYRQDPGQGLRLIYYSQIVNDFQKGDIAEGYSVSREKKESFPLTVTSAQKNPTAFYLCASSAGQGGVGNQPQHFGDGTRLSIL.